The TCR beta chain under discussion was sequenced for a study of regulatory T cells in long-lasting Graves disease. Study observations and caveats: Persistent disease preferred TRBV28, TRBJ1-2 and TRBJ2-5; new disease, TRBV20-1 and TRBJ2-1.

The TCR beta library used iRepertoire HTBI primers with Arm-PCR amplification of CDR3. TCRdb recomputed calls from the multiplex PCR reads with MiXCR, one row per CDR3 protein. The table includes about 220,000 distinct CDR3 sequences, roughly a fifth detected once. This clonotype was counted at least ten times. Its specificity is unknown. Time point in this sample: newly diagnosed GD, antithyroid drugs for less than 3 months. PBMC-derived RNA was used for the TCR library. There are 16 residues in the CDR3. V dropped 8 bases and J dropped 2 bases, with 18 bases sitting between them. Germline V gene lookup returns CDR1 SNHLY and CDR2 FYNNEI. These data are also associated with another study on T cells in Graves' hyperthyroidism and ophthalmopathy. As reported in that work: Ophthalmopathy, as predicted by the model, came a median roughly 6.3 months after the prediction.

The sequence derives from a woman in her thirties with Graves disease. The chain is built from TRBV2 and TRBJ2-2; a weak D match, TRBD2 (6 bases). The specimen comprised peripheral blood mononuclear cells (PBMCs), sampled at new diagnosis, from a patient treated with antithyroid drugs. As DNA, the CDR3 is TGTGCCAGCGGACGCGTTGGGCGGGGAAACACCGGGGAGCTGTTTTTT. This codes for CASGRVGRGNTGELFF.